The clone carrying this TCR beta chain was picked up a small number of times. The antigen is unknown. The sample is drawn from a study of blood T cells in healthy people across ages. Regarding the study as a whole: A roughly linear fall in TCR beta diversity per million T cells was seen with increasing age. Reliance upon unsorted PBMCs precluded definitive naive versus antigen-experienced comparison.

Using a J-beta primer mix together with a sample-barcoded 5' primer, a second PCR was run for roughly 6 to 12 cycles. CDR3-containing paired-end reads numbering at least 2.5 million came from each sample. TCRdb independently ran MiXCR on the 5' RACE reads; one entry per CDR3 protein. The profile covers about 380,000 distinct CDR3 sequences, with approximately 52% appearing a single time and 45% to 65% taken by the ten largest. The CDR3 loop spans 19 amino acids. CDR1 is MNHEY and CDR2 is SVGAGI in the germline V gene. The V gene end was trimmed by 0 bases and the J gene end by 1 base; junction bases not matched to a gene: 10.

The chain links TRBV6-5 to TRBJ2-4, with 9 bases aligning to TRBD1. The specimen was blood. This receptor was obtained from a man in his fifties or sixties in good health. This CDR3 reads CASSYSIPGDRVAKNIQYF. The CDR3 DNA follows: TGTGCCAGCAGTTACTCGATTCCGGGGGACAGGGTCGCCAAAAACATTCAGTACTTC.